These 5 T cell receptor beta chains share one sample of origin, sequenced in a study of blood T cell repertoires in COVID-19. Sequencing used immunoSEQ multiplex PCR; TCRdb keeps in-frame clones, though not all of them. Of about 180,000 clones listed, roughly 85% are singletons. Sequenced: PBMCs or T cells enriched from blood (not recorded which). The receptors were gathered from a man between 60 and 75 years old who had recovered from COVID-19.

The chain employs TRBV7-2 and TRBJ2-7, with a weak D call TRBD1 (8 bases). This CDR3 spans 17 amino acids. V dropped 1 base and J dropped 7 bases, with 23 bases sitting between them. Germline CDR1 is SGHTA and CDR2 is FQGNSA. The CDR3, as DNA: TGTGCCAGCAGCTTAGAGAGGACAGGGAGGGGGCTAGGAGAGCAGTACTTC. This codes for CASSLERTGRGLGEQYF.

The rearrangement uses TRBV3-1 (or the pseudogene TRBV3-2) and TRBJ2-1; TRBD2 matches 10 bases. Germline V gives CDR1 LGHDT, CDR2 YNNKEL (reference sequence). The V segment lost 4 bases and the J segment 1 base; nucleotides outside the gene matches: 7. CDR3 length: 17 residues. CDR3 bases: TGTGCCAGCAGCCCCGGGGTAGCGGGGGGTTCCTACAATGAGCAGTTCTTC. Translated: CASSPGVAGGSYNEQFF.

This clone occurred a few times. The chain couples TRBV7-8 to TRBJ1-5; D is unclear. Germline loops: CDR1 SGHVS, CDR2 FQNEAQ. The CDR3 totals 14 residues. The V gene lost 5 bases and the J gene lost 3 bases, with 11 bases spanning the gap. The CDR3 protein is CASSLQQTNQPQHF. The CDR3 nucleotides are TGTGCCAGCAGCCTACAGCAAACCAATCAGCCCCAGCATTTT.

This chain connects TRBV15 to TRBJ1-4; D not resolved. This CDR3 has 15 residues. Germline loops: CDR1 LNHNV, CDR2 YYDKDF (reference sequence). Trimming took 5 bases from V and 8 from J, leaving 18 bases between them. In DNA, the CDR3 is TGTGCCACCAGCTTCAGTCGACATGTTTTGGAAAAACTGTTTTTT. Translating it yields CATSFSRHVLEKLFF.

The chain carries TRBV7-2 and TRBJ1-4; D possibly corresponds to TRBD1 (6 bases). CDR1 and CDR2 (germline): SGHTA, FQGNSA. V was pared by 5 bases and J by 8 bases, with 15 bases between. This CDR3 contains 14 residues. CDR3 DNA: TGTGCCAGCAGCCCACAGGGTGGAGACGAAAAACTGTTTTTT. Its translation: CASSPQGGDEKLFF.